Presented here are 19 T cell receptor beta chains from one specimen sequenced in a study of graft-versus-host responses after intestinal transplantation. Generated by immunoSEQ multiplex PCR, the TCRdb table keeps only in-frame clones and is missing some. Of 100,000 or so clones listed, about 93% are singletons. These receptors have no known antigen. Sequencing was performed on unstimulated CD4+ T cells sorted from spleen or lymph node cells, taken before intestinal transplant. The receptors here all came from a human donor who received an intestinal transplant.

V is TRBV5-1 and J is TRBJ1-1; D not certain. V gave up 4 bases and J gave up 1 base, with 11 bases separating them. The germline V gene has CDR1 SGHRS and CDR2 YFSETQ. This CDR3 is built from 14 residues. CDR3 loop: CASSQNGWNTEAFF. The DNA of the CDR3 is TGCGCCAGCAGCCAGAACGGGTGGAACACTGAAGCTTTCTTT. Looking up the rest from reference TRBV5-1 and TRBJ1-1 gives the full variable domain: KAGVTQTPRYLIKTRGQQVTLSCSPISGHRSVSWYQQTPGQGLQFLFEYFSETQRNKGNFPGRFSGRQFSNSRSEMNVSTLELGDSALYLCASSQNGWNTEAFFGQGTRLTVV.

This clone was observed once. Sequence at one end of the junction differs from germline and may be a read error. The chain links TRBV6-6 to TRBJ1-5; no clear D gene. CDR3 size: 12 residues. The V gene's germline CDR1 is MNHNY and CDR2 SVGAGI (reference sequence). CDR3 sequence: CASSNSVQPQHF. As DNA, the CDR3 is TGTGCCAGCAGTAACTCCGTGCAGCCCCAGCATTTT.

The chain is built from TRBV10-3 and TRBJ1-2, with D unresolved. The V and J ends lost 10 bases and 4 bases respectively, with 16 bases between them. CDR1 is ENHRY, CDR2 SYGVKD, per germline. This CDR3 spans 13 amino acids. This CDR3 reads CATALVGSYGYTF. The CDR3 DNA follows: TGTGCCACCGCGTTGGTGGGCAGCTATGGCTACACCTTC.

V usage is TRBV6-5 and J usage is TRBJ1-5, with TRBD1 as a possible D gene (5 bases). The CDR3 extends over 14 amino acids. Germline V gene lookup returns CDR1 MNHEY and CDR2 SVGAGI. The V and J ends lost 6 bases and 2 bases respectively, with 11 bases between them. CDR3 in amino acids: CASRLAGGNQPQHF. CDR3 nucleotides: TGTGCCAGCAGGCTGGCGGGGGGCAATCAGCCCCAGCATTTT.

Here the CDR3 reads CASSIDRVSGYTF. In nucleotides, the CDR3 is TGTGCCAGTAGTATCGACAGGGTATCTGGCTACACCTTC. The chain couples TRBV19 to TRBJ1-2, with 7 bases matching TRBD1. Germline values: CDR1 LNHDA, CDR2 SQIVND (reference sequence). The CDR3 is made up of 13 amino acids. J gave up 7 bases and V 3 bases, and 5 bases lay outside the gene matches.

The chain recombines TRBV9 with TRBJ1-1; a possible D gene is TRBD1 (6 bases). The CDR3 extends over 15 amino acids. V gave up 4 bases and J gave up 0 bases, with 13 bases separating them. CDR1 and CDR2 from the germline V gene are SGDLS and YYNGEE. The CDR3 bases are TGTGCCAGCAGCCCATCTCAGGGGATGAACACTGAAGCTTTCTTT. It codes for CASSPSQGMNTEAFF.

The table lists this clone with a count of one. The chain couples TRBV29-1 to TRBJ2-7; 9 bases are a match to TRBD2. The CDR3 is 13 residues long. With 4 bases clipped from V and 7 bases from J, the junction kept 8 bases outside the gene matches. Germline V gene data show CDR1 as SQVTM and CDR2 as ANQGSEA. CDR3 loop: CSVGGGGAGEQYF. CDR3 sequence (DNA): TGCAGCGTTGGGGGCGGGGGGGCCGGAGAGCAGTACTTC.

J is TRBJ2-7 and V is TRBV6-6; 7 bases match TRBD1. Germline assignment: CDR1 MNHNY and CDR2 SVGAGI (reference sequence). CDR3 size: 14 residues. V shed 6 bases and J 5 bases; nucleotides not matched to a gene: 10. CDR3 amino acids: CASRSTGLRDEQYF. The CDR3 DNA sequence: TGTGCCAGCAGATCGACAGGGCTTCGTGACGAGCAGTACTTC.

The J gene is TRBJ2-1, the V gene TRBV5-1; 14 nucleotides align to TRBD2. The CDR3 runs to 15 residues. The germline V gene encodes CDR1 SGHRS and CDR2 YFSETQ. J gave up 6 bases and V 4 bases, and 3 bases lay outside the gene matches. The CDR3 DNA reads TGCGCCAGCAGCGCCGGGACTAGCGGGGGCAATGAGCAGTTCTTC. Translated: CASSAGTSGGNEQFF.

The genes are TRBV19 and TRBJ2-1; 9 positions match TRBD2. The CDR3 totals 14 residues. V lost 5 bases and J lost 7; bases outside the gene matches: 6. The germline V gene has CDR1 LNHDA and CDR2 SQIVND (reference sequence). The DNA of the CDR3 is TGTGCCAGTAGTTCCGGGACTAGCTGGAATGAGCAGTTCTTC. This gives the protein CASSSGTSWNEQFF.

CDR3 sequence (DNA): TGTGCCAGCAGCCAATTGACAGGCTTCCCCTCTGGGGCCAACGTCCTGACTTTC. It specifies CASSQLTGFPSGANVLTF. This chain joins TRBV5-6 and TRBJ2-6, with D possibly matching TRBD1 (6 bases). The CDR3 has 18 residues. Germline V lookup: CDR1 SGHDT, CDR2 YYEEEE. Trimming took off 4 bases at V and 0 bases at J, with 17 bases between the two ends.

The rearrangement uses TRBV29-1 and TRBJ2-7; TRBD2 matches at 12 bases. Looked up from germline, CDR1 is SQVTM and CDR2 is ANQGSEA. The V and J ends lost 7 bases and 1 base, in that order; junction bases with no gene match: 2. The CDR3 runs 13 residues. The CDR3 bases are TGCAGCGCCGGGACTAGCGGGTCCTACGAGCAGTACTTC. Protein: CSAGTSGSYEQYF.

This rearrangement joins TRBV10-3 to TRBJ2-7, with D uncertain. Germline V gene data show CDR1 as ENHRY and CDR2 as SYGVKD. The CDR3 spans 12 residues. V was shortened by 7 bases and J by 0 bases, with 7 bases between the two germline ends. CDR3 loop: CAITSSSYEQYF. The CDR3 nucleotides read TGTGCCATCACTTCCAGCTCCTACGAGCAGTACTTC.

J is TRBJ1-4 and V is TRBV5-6; no firm D call. The V end was cut by 4 bases, the J end by 8 bases, with 12 bases between. Germline CDR1 is SGHDT and CDR2 is YYEEEE. CDR3 length: 13 residues. The CDR3 protein is CASSGQIGEKLFF. CDR3 nucleotides: TGTGCCAGCAGCGGGCAGATTGGAGAAAAACTGTTTTTT.

The chain has TRBV2 and TRBJ1-5; TRBD1 is a possible D gene (6 bases). Germline V CDR1 and CDR2: SNHLY, FYNNEI. The CDR3 contains 13 residues. Trimming took off 7 bases at V and 4 bases at J, with 11 bases between the two ends. Here the CDR3 reads CASKAGANQPQHF. CDR3 in DNA: TGTGCCAGCAAAGCAGGGGCAAATCAGCCCCAGCATTTT.

This clone is a singleton in its sample. The V and J genes are TRBV10-2 and TRBJ2-7, with TRBD2 matching over 11 bases. This CDR3 comprises 16 residues. Germline lookup yields CDR1 WSHSY and CDR2 SAAADI. Unmatched junction bases numbered 6, after V lost 5 bases and J lost 0 bases. CDR3 DNA: TGCGCCAGCAGTTTGACTAGCGGGACTTTCTCCTACGAGCAGTACTTC. This sequence encodes CASSLTSGTFSYEQYF.

The chain uses TRBV5-1 and TRBJ1-2; D call uncertain. Germline values: CDR1 SGHRS, CDR2 YFSETQ. V lost 0 bases and J 2 bases, leaving 11 bases between the germline ends. This CDR3 comprises 15 residues. The CDR3 bases are TGCGCCAGCAGCTTGGACAGCTCTGTGAACTATGGCTACACCTTC. The encoded protein is CASSLDSSVNYGYTF.

The rearrangement uses TRBV5-1 and TRBJ2-3; D remains ambiguous. This CDR3 is 12 amino acids long. Germline lookup yields CDR1 SGHRS and CDR2 YFSETQ. V was trimmed by 0 bases and J by 9 bases, leaving 8 bases between them. The chain's CDR3 is CASSLDRETQYF. The DNA for the CDR3 is TGCGCCAGCAGCTTGGACAGAGAAACGCAGTATTTT.

J is TRBJ2-7 and V is TRBV18; a weak D match, TRBD1 (6 bases). Trimming pared 2 bases from V and 4 bases from J, leaving 15 bases between. The CDR3 is 15 residues long. Germline V gene lookup returns CDR1 KGHSH and CDR2 LQKENI. DNA of the CDR3: TGTGCCAGCTCACCAGCCCAGCGGACAGATTACGAGCAGTACTTC. Translated: CASSPAQRTDYEQYF.